Listed here are 18 T cell receptor beta chains from one sample, sequenced in a study of CD8+ T cells in alopecia areata. As to treatment: oral pan-JAK inhibitor, 5-10 mg twice daily. Extracted from the samples, RNA was reverse transcribed into cDNA to serve as the sequencing template. TCRdb's copy holds only in-frame clones and misses some; the assay was immunoSEQ multiplex PCR. Of fewer than 250,000 clones in the sample, approximately 40% were seen once. The sample consisted of CD4+ T cells sorted from blood, taken at approximately week 37, from a patient treated with tofacitinib. These receptors were collected from a human donor with alopecia areata.

The chain recombines TRBV19 with TRBJ2-1; 15 nucleotides agree with TRBD2. The CDR3 sequence is 16 residues long. Trimming removed 5 bases from V and 6 bases from J; junction bases left unmatched: 5. Germline CDR1 reads LNHDA; CDR2 reads SQIVND (reference sequence). The CDR3 here is CASSLWTSGRANEQFF. CDR3 coding DNA: TGTGCCAGTAGTCTATGGACTAGCGGGAGGGCCAATGAGCAGTTCTTC.

The rearrangement joins TRBV27 to TRBJ2-1; the D is unclear. CDR1 MNHEY and CDR2 SMNVEV come from the germline V gene (reference sequence). This CDR3 contains 15 residues. The ends were cut back, 6 bases at V and 4 bases at J, with 16 bases in the middle. CDR3 sequence (DNA): TGTGCCAGCAGGGGTAGCCGCTGGGAATACAATGAGCAGTTCTTC. Encoded protein: CASRGSRWEYNEQFF.

The rearrangement uses TRBV7-2 and TRBJ2-7; TRBD1 agrees at 8 bases. Germline assignment: CDR1 SGHTA and CDR2 FQGNSA. The CDR3 is 13 amino acids. With 4 bases clipped from V and 7 bases from J, the junction kept 6 bases outside the gene matches. The CDR3 sequence is CASSSDRAGEQYF. The CDR3, as DNA: TGTGCCAGCAGCTCGGACAGGGCGGGGGAGCAGTACTTC.

The J gene is TRBJ2-5, the V gene TRBV5-1; TRBD1 matches at 9 bases. This CDR3 has 14 residues. Germline CDR1 and CDR2: SGHRS and YFSETQ. The V gene end was trimmed by 4 bases and the J gene end by 4 bases; junction bases not matched to a gene: 5. CDR3 in DNA: TGCGCCAGCAGCAAAACAGGGGGCGGAGAGACCCAGTACTTC. Its protein product is CASSKTGGGETQYF. The full variable domain, in which reference TRBV5-1 and TRBJ2-5 provide the parts outside the CDR3, is KAGVTQTPRYLIKTRGQQVTLSCSPISGHRSVSWYQQTPGQGLQFLFEYFSETQRNKGNFPGRFSGRQFSNSRSEMNVSTLELGDSALYLCASSKTGGGETQYFGPGTRLLVL.

The rearrangement joins TRBV6-1 to TRBJ1-6; 9 bases are shared with TRBD1. The germline V gene encodes CDR1 MNHNS and CDR2 SASEGT. This CDR3 region has 14 residues. V trimming: 4 bases; J trimming: 7 bases; junction bases outside the gene matches: 2. CDR3 residues: CASSADRGNSPLHF. CDR3 bases: TGTGCCAGCAGTGCCGACAGGGGGAATTCACCCCTCCACTTT.

The rearrangement links TRBV29-1 to TRBJ1-2, with D possibly TRBD1 on 6 matching bases. The V end lost 6 bases, the J end lost 3 bases, and 14 bases lay between the germline ends. Germline CDR1 and CDR2: SQVTM and ANQGSEA. CDR3 length: 13 amino acids. The CDR3 here is CSVSRGVDYGYTF. The CDR3 bases are TGCAGCGTCTCCAGGGGCGTGGACTATGGCTACACCTTC.

This clone has only a few counts. V usage is TRBV29-1 and J usage is TRBJ2-6; 9 bases are shared with TRBD1. Losses at the gene ends were 8 bases for V and 1 base for J; bases not matched to a gene: 6. The CDR3 spans 15 residues. CDR1 is SQVTM and CDR2 is ANQGSEA in the germline V gene. In DNA form, the CDR3 reads TGCAGCACGACAGGGGGGCAGTCTGGGGCCAACGTCCTGACTTTC. Its protein is CSTTGGQSGANVLTF.

The genes are TRBV30 and TRBJ1-1; no reliable D call. The ends were cut back, 3 bases at V and 2 bases at J, with 7 bases in the middle. Per the germline V gene, CDR1 is GTSNPN and CDR2 is SVGIG (reference sequence). This CDR3 comprises 12 residues. This CDR3 reads CAWRLSNTEAFF. CDR3 sequence (DNA): TGTGCCTGGAGGCTGAGCAACACTGAAGCTTTCTTT.

The chain employs TRBV29-1 and TRBJ1-2, with D possibly being TRBD1 (5 bases). V dropped 6 bases and J dropped 2 bases, with 10 bases sitting between them. Germline CDR1 is SQVTM and CDR2 is ANQGSEA. The CDR3 sequence is 12 residues long. For the CDR3, the DNA is TGCAGCGTACATCCAGGGAACTATGGCTACACCTTC. This sequence encodes CSVHPGNYGYTF.

This clone was seen a few times. V gene TRBV28 combines with J gene TRBJ2-7, with 9 positions matching TRBD2. CDR3 length: 13 residues. Germline values: CDR1 MDHEN, CDR2 SYDVKM. V was pared by 8 bases and J by 0 bases, with 2 bases of the junction left unmatched. In nucleotides, the CDR3 is TGTGCCAGCTATAGCGGGAGCTCCTACGAGCAGTACTTC. It encodes CASYSGSSYEQYF.

This clone showed up just a few times. V gene TRBV29-1 combines with J gene TRBJ1-1, with D hard to call. This CDR3 comprises 13 residues. With 0 bases removed from V and 7 bases from J, the gap between germline ends came to 12 bases. In germline, CDR1 is SQVTM, CDR2 ANQGSEA. CDR3 in amino acids: CSVEDTVAIEAFF. The CDR3 DNA is TGCAGCGTTGAAGACACAGTGGCCATTGAAGCTTTCTTT. Using reference TRBV29-1 and TRBJ1-1 for the parts outside the CDR3, the full variable domain is SAVISQKPSRDICQRGTSLTIQCQVDSQVTMMFWYRQQPGQSLTLIATANQGSEATYESGFVIDKFPISRPNLTFSTLTVSNMSPEDSSIYLCSVEDTVAIEAFFGQGTRLTVV.

The chain links TRBV29-1 to TRBJ1-2; no definite D call. The germline gives CDR1 SQVTM, CDR2 ANQGSEA. V lost 1 base, J lost 7 bases, and 10 bases lay in between. The CDR3 consists of 12 residues. CDR3 sequence reads: CSVEAADRGYTF. The CDR3 DNA reads as TGCAGCGTTGAAGCGGCAGACCGTGGCTACACCTTC.

The chain combines TRBV4-3 with TRBJ2-3, with no clear D. From germline, CDR1 is LGHNA and CDR2 YSLEER. Trimming took off 3 bases at V and 1 base at J, with 11 bases between the two ends. CDR3 length: 15 amino acids. The CDR3 DNA follows: TGCGCCAGCAGCCAGGATTCCACTGGCACAGATACGCAGTATTTT. This sequence encodes CASSQDSTGTDTQYF.

This clone was picked up a small number of times. The rearrangement joins TRBV5-1 to TRBJ1-1; D not resolved. Germline CDR1 reads SGHRS; CDR2 reads YFSETQ. V was clipped by 5 bases and J by 11 bases, with 19 bases between them. The CDR3 consists of 13 residues. This CDR3 reads CASSAEVAVIAFF. The CDR3 nucleotides are TGCGCCAGCAGTGCGGAGGTTGCCGTCATTGCTTTCTTT.

The V gene is TRBV11-2, the J gene TRBJ2-5; 7 nucleotides agree with TRBD2. CDR1 and CDR2 (germline): SGHAT, FQNNGV. V was pared by 5 bases and J by 5 bases, with 11 bases of the junction left unmatched. The CDR3 length is 15 residues. The CDR3 loop is CASSRRGGLGETQYF. DNA of the CDR3: TGTGCCAGCAGCCGCCGGGGAGGGTTGGGGGAGACCCAGTACTTC.

The V gene is TRBV29-1, the J gene TRBJ2-7; either TRBD1 or TRBD2 may supply D (5 bases each). Germline V CDR1 and CDR2: SQVTM, ANQGSEA. The ends were cut back, 7 bases at V and 3 bases at J, with 19 bases in the middle. This CDR3 has 14 amino acids. CDR3 bases: TGCAGCGCTAAACGTGGGGGAGTCGACTACGAGCAGTACTTC. It encodes CSAKRGGVDYEQYF.

This clone appeared a few times. The V and J genes are TRBV30 and TRBJ1-1, with D possibly being TRBD1 (5 bases). The V gene lost 4 bases and the J gene lost 3 bases, with 9 bases spanning the gap. The length of the CDR3 is 12 residues. Germline V gene lookup returns CDR1 GTSNPN and CDR2 SVGIG (reference sequence). The CDR3 here is CAWKGQYTEAFF. The CDR3 region has the DNA TGTGCCTGGAAGGGGCAGTACACTGAAGCTTTCTTT.

The sample holds many counts of this clone. The chain recombines TRBV5-1 with TRBJ2-7, with 7 bases identical to TRBD1. This CDR3 is built from 14 residues. Germline values: CDR1 SGHRS, CDR2 YFSETQ. V shed 4 bases and J 6 bases; nucleotides not matched to a gene: 10. This CDR3 is CASSLARQGSEQYF. The CDR3 bases are TGCGCCAGCAGCCTAGCCCGACAGGGATCCGAGCAGTACTTC. The variable domain in full, completed from reference TRBV5-1 and TRBJ2-7, reads KAGVTQTPRYLIKTRGQQVTLSCSPISGHRSVSWYQQTPGQGLQFLFEYFSETQRNKGNFPGRFSGRQFSNSRSEMNVSTLELGDSALYLCASSLARQGSEQYFGPGTRLTVT.